This T cell receptor beta chain was documented in a study of shared clonotypes between healthy human individuals. Points from the study as a whole: A generally larger estimated richness was seen in naive subsets than in memory subsets.

Comment on this clone: No antigen is known for it.

CDR1 and CDR2 from the germline V gene are MDHEN and SYDVKM. There are 15 residues in the CDR3. V lost 3 bases to trimming and J lost 7 bases, with 16 bases between them. Replicate sorted-subset PCRs were loaded with 150 to 250 ng DNA, approximately 31,000 T cell genomes. Here immunoSEQ multiplex PCR was the method, and the copy in TCRdb shows in-frame clones only, minus some. The sample lists around 600,000 clones, 95% to 98% seen once, with about 0.057% in the top ten. This TCR derives from a young woman in good health. This chain joins TRBV28 and TRBJ2-1, with D possibly TRBD1 on 5 matching bases. The sequenced sample was naive CD4+ T cells sorted from blood. This sample's subset: CD45RA+ positively selected. The CDR3 DNA reads TGTGCCAGCAGTTTGACAGTCCTTTCCGCGAATGAGCAGTTCTTC. Amino acid sequence: CASSLTVLSANEQFF.